The 17 T cell receptor beta chains presented below share a single source sample, sequenced in a study of CD8+ T cells in alopecia areata. RNA was isolated and reverse transcribed to cDNA, the sequencing template. TCRdb keeps only in-frame clones here, not all; method: immunoSEQ multiplex PCR. The table lists fewer than 200,000 clones, less than 75% of them singletons. Material: CD8+ T cells sorted from blood, obtained at week 0. The receptors derive from a human donor with alopecia areata.

J is TRBJ1-2 and V is TRBV9; possible D gene TRBD1, 6 bases. This CDR3 spans 13 amino acids. Deletions cut 0 bases from V and 6 bases from J, with 9 bases between. Germline V lookup: CDR1 SGDLS, CDR2 YYNGEE. The CDR3 region is CASSVAQGNGYTF. The DNA for the CDR3 is TGTGCCAGCAGCGTAGCACAGGGAAATGGCTACACCTTC.

The chain combines TRBV6-1 with TRBJ2-7; 7 bases map to TRBD1. Trimming removed 2 bases from V and 2 bases from J; junction bases left unmatched: 6. The length of the CDR3 is 15 residues. Germline V gives CDR1 MNHNS, CDR2 SASEGT. CDR3 coding DNA: TGTGCCAGCAGTGAATACAGGGGCCCAGCCTACGAGCAGTACTTC. Protein: CASSEYRGPAYEQYF.

The V gene is TRBV11-2, the J gene TRBJ2-7; tentatively, D is TRBD2 (6 bases). This CDR3 region has 14 residues. Germline V lookup: CDR1 SGHAT, CDR2 FQNNGV. Trimming took 5 bases from V and 3 from J, leaving 14 bases between them. CDR3 DNA: TGTGCCAGCAGCCTACTTAGGGACTTCTACGAGCAGTACTTC. Translating it yields CASSLLRDFYEQYF. Drawing the rest from reference TRBV11-2 and TRBJ2-7, the complete variable domain is EAGVAQSPRYKIIEKRQSVAFWCNPISGHATLYWYQQILGQGPKLLIQFQNNGVVDDSQLPKDRFSAERLKGVDSTLKIQPAKLEDSAVYLCASSLLRDFYEQYFGPGTRLTVT.

This clone was seen a handful of times. One end of the junction does not line up with germline, which may come from a read error. V is TRBV10-2 and J is TRBJ2-7; 7 bases agree with TRBD1. The germline V gene has CDR1 WSHSY and CDR2 SAAADI. This CDR3 is 13 amino acids long. This CDR3 is CASSELGQTFKDF. The CDR3 region has the DNA TGCGCCAGCAGTGAGTTGGGACAGACCTTTAAGGACTTC.

This clone was counted between two and nine times. The V and J genes are TRBV6-4 and TRBJ2-3; 12 positions match TRBD2. The CDR3 has 18 residues. Germline trimming cut 4 bases from V and 5 bases from J; bases unmatched to any gene: 13. Germline V gives CDR1 MRHNA, CDR2 SNTAGT. CDR3 nucleotides: TGTGCCAGCAGTGTCCTGACTAGCGGGGGCCCACCCGAAGATACGCAGTATTTT. This gives the protein CASSVLTSGGPPEDTQYF.

The chain joins TRBV9 to TRBJ2-1, with D possibly TRBD1 on 6 matching bases. The V gene's germline CDR1 is SGDLS and CDR2 YYNGEE. Trimming took off 0 bases at V and 2 bases at J, with 9 bases between the two ends. The CDR3 sequence is 15 residues long. The DNA of the CDR3 is TGTGCCAGCAGCGTAGGGGGGCGTGCCTACAATGAGCAGTTCTTC. Its protein product is CASSVGGRAYNEQFF.

The genes are TRBV18 and TRBJ1-4, with 7 bases identical to TRBD1. The CDR3 runs to 16 residues. V was pared by 2 bases and J by 8 bases, with 11 bases of the junction left unmatched. Germline V gene lookup returns CDR1 KGHSH and CDR2 LQKENI. The CDR3 sequence is CASSPSRTGSREKLFF. CDR3 coding DNA: TGTGCCAGCTCACCAAGTAGGACAGGATCAAGAGAAAAACTGTTTTTT. The entire variable domain, with the rest obtained from reference TRBV18 and TRBJ1-4, is as follows: NAGVMQNPRHLVRRRGQEARLRCSPMKGHSHVYWYRQLPEEGLKFMVYLQKENIIDESGMPKERFSAEFPKEGPSILRIQQVVRGDSAAYFCASSPSRTGSREKLFFGSGTQLSVL.

The rearrangement uses TRBV7-2 and TRBJ2-7, with 9 bases that match TRBD1. The CDR3 loop spans 15 amino acids. CDR1 and CDR2 from the germline V gene are SGHTA and FQGNSA. J was trimmed by 2 bases and V by 4 bases; bases with no gene match: 6. The CDR3 sequence is CASSSRTGAAYEQYF. For the CDR3, the DNA is TGTGCCAGCAGCTCAAGGACAGGGGCGGCCTACGAGCAGTACTTC. The variable domain in full, completed from reference TRBV7-2 and TRBJ2-7, reads GAGVSQSPSNKVTEKGKDVELRCDPISGHTALYWYRQSLGQGLEFLIYFQGNSAPDKSGLPSDRFSAERTGGSVSTLTIQRTQQEDSAVYLCASSSRTGAAYEQYFGPGTRLTVT.

The V and J genes are TRBV5-6 and TRBJ2-3; 8 bases agree with TRBD1. The germline V gene has CDR1 SGHDT and CDR2 YYEEEE. The CDR3 loop spans 18 amino acids. Unmatched junction bases numbered 11, after V lost 0 bases and J lost 2 bases. CDR3 amino acids: CASSLVISWTGTTDTQYF. DNA of the CDR3: TGTGCCAGCAGCTTGGTAATTTCTTGGACAGGGACCACAGATACGCAGTATTTT. Drawing the rest from reference TRBV5-6 and TRBJ2-3, the complete variable domain is DAGVTQSPTHLIKTRGQQVTLRCSPKSGHDTVSWYQQALGQGPQFIFQYYEEEERQRGNFPDRFSGHQFPNYSSELNVNALLLGDSALYLCASSLVISWTGTTDTQYFGPGTRLTVL.

The gene calls are TRBV7-3 and TRBJ2-2; the D is unclear. The germline V gene encodes CDR1 SGHTA and CDR2 FQGTGA. The CDR3 extends over 14 amino acids. Trimming pared 7 bases from V and 3 bases from J, leaving 12 bases between. The CDR3 loop reads CASKLTPYTGELFF. As DNA, the CDR3 is TGTGCCAGCAAACTAACACCGTACACCGGGGAGCTGTTTTTT.

The chain carries TRBV5-6 and TRBJ2-5; D ambiguous. With 4 bases removed from V and 1 base from J, the gap between germline ends came to 11 bases. Germline lookup yields CDR1 SGHDT and CDR2 YYEEEE. The CDR3 has 14 amino acids. The CDR3 sequence: CASSIPGPQETQYF. For the CDR3, the DNA is TGTGCCAGCAGCATCCCCGGTCCCCAAGAGACCCAGTACTTC.

J is TRBJ2-7 and V is TRBV5-1; D ambiguous. Trimming cost V 6 bases and J 0 bases, with 19 bases left between them. Germline V gene sequence: CDR1 SGHRS, CDR2 YFSETQ. The CDR3 is 16 residues long. The CDR3 spells CASTSEGPRSSYEQYF. The CDR3, as DNA: TGCGCCAGCACCTCTGAAGGACCAAGGAGCTCCTACGAGCAGTACTTC.

This clone was detected only a few times. The chain employs TRBV9 and TRBJ1-6, with a weak D call TRBD1 (5 bases). V lost 4 bases and J 0 bases, leaving 23 bases between the germline ends. The CDR3 extends over 20 amino acids. Germline V CDR1 and CDR2: SGDLS, YYNGEE. CDR3 sequence: CASSSPADKGKSSYNSPLHF. CDR3 nucleotide sequence: TGTGCCAGCAGCTCCCCCGCGGACAAGGGGAAAAGCTCCTATAATTCACCCCTCCACTTT.

V is TRBV7-8 and J is TRBJ2-3; D is perhaps TRBD1 (5 bases). Germline loops: CDR1 SGHVS, CDR2 FQNEAQ. This CDR3 is built from 13 residues. Trimming took 5 bases from V and 3 from J, leaving 9 bases between them. Here the CDR3 DNA reads TGTGCCAGCAGCCGCCAGGGAACAGATACGCAGTATTTT. Its translation: CASSRQGTDTQYF.

This clone was observed a single time. The chain uses TRBV30 and TRBJ1-2; D gene unclear. The V gene's germline CDR1 is GTSNPN and CDR2 SVGIG (reference sequence). Trimming removed 3 bases from V and 0 bases from J, with 8 bases in between. The CDR3 is 13 residues long. In DNA, the CDR3 is TGTGCCTGGAGGGTGCGATCTAACTATGGCTACACCTTC. This gives the protein CAWRVRSNYGYTF.

The genes are TRBV13 and TRBJ1-6; weak D call: TRBD1 (5 bases). Trimming removed 3 bases at V and 7 bases at J, with 10 bases between. CDR1 is PRHDT and CDR2 is FYEKMQ in the germline V gene (reference sequence). CDR3 size: 14 residues. CDR3 in amino acids: CASSLGGENSPLHF. CDR3 nucleotide sequence: TGTGCCAGCAGCTTGGGGGGGGAGAATTCACCCCTCCACTTT. Full variable domain (outside the CDR3, taken from reference TRBV13 and TRBJ1-6): AAGVIQSPRHLIKEKRETATLKCYPIPRHDTVYWYQQGPGQDPQFLISFYEKMQSDKGSIPDRFSAQQFSDYHSELNMSSLELGDSALYFCASSLGGENSPLHFGNGTRLTVT.

In regard to this clone: Additional DNA sequences in this sample encode the identical CDR3. The CDR3: CSVVAGSNYGYTF. The CDR3 DNA is TGCAGCGTTGTGGCCGGCAGTAACTATGGCTACACCTTC. The chain recombines TRBV29-1 with TRBJ1-2; D remains ambiguous. The CDR3 runs 13 residues. V dropped 4 bases and J dropped 1 base, with 10 bases sitting between them. CDR1 and CDR2 from the germline V gene are SQVTM and ANQGSEA.